This T cell receptor (beta chain) emerged from a study of blood T cell repertoires in COVID-19. Across the study: Sources were T cells, B-cell-depleted T cells, or PBMCs; the material itself was cDNA or gDNA.

Trimming removed 4 bases from V and 4 bases from J; junction bases left unmatched: 8. In germline, CDR1 is PRHDT, CDR2 FYEKMQ (reference sequence). The CDR3 is 16 amino acids. The table lists this clone with a few counts. The repertoire was sequenced with immunoSEQ multiplex PCR; TCRdb's copy has only in-frame clones and lacks some. The sample lists hundreds of thousands of clones, around four fifths seen once, with approximately 1.9% in the top ten. The source of this sequence is a woman aged 80 or older with acute or convalescent COVID-19. Input material: peripheral blood. The chain links TRBV13 to TRBJ2-1; 9 bases are shared with TRBD2. CDR3 bases: TGTGCCAGCAGCTCTCGTAGCGGGAGTATATACAATGAGCAGTTCTTC. Translation gives CASSSRSGSIYNEQFF.